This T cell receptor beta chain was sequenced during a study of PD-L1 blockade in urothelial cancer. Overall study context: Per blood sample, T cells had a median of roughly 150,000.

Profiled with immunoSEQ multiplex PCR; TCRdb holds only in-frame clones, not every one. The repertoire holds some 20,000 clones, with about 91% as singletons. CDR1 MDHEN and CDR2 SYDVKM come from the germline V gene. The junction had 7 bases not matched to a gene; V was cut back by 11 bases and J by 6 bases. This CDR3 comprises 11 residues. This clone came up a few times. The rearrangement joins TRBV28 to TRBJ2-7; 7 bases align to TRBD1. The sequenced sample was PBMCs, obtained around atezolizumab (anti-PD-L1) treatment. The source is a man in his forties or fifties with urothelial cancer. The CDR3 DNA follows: TGTGCCGGACAAAGGGGGCGCGAGCAGTACTTC. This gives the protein CAGQRGREQYF.